The TCR beta chain under discussion was sequenced for a study of blood T cell repertoires in COVID-19. As originally analysed: Scientists estimated how many nucleated cells there were by amplifying reference gene primers. Sequencing used immunoSEQ multiplex PCR; TCRdb keeps in-frame clones, though not all of them. D and trimming were read from the DNA, whereas the V and J calls and clone size are those reported in that table. The data contain about 120,000 clones, 70% to 85% of them seen just once; the ten biggest clones take up 7.5%. Germline lookup yields CDR1 SNHLY and CDR2 FYNNEI. Trimming cost V 7 bases and J 6 bases; bases outside gene matches: 6. CDR3 size: 15 residues.

Material: peripheral blood. This receptor was identified in a man between 65 and 85 years old with active or convalescent COVID-19. The rearrangement joins TRBV2 to TRBJ2-2, with 12 bases aligning to TRBD2. The CDR3 region has the DNA TGTGCCAGCACCCCCCGGACTAGCGGGGCCGGGGAGCTGTTTTTT. Residues: CASTPRTSGAGELFF.